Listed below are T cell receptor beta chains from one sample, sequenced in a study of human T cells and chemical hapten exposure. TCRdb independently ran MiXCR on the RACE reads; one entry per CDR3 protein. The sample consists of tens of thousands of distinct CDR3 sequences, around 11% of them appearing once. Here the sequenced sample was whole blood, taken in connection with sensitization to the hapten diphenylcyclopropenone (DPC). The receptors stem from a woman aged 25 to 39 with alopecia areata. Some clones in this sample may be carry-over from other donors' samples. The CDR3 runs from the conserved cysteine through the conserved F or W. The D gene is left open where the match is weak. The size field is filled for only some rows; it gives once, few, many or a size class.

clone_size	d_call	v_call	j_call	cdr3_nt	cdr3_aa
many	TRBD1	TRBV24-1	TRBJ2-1	TGTGCCACCAGTGACCCACAGGGGCGTCGCAGCAATGAGCAGTTCTTC	CATSDPQGRRSNEQFF
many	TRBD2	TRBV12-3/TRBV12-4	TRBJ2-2	TGTGCCAGCAAGTTAGGGCTAGCGGGAGCTATTTACACCGGGGAGCTGTTTTTT	CASKLGLAGAIYTGELFF
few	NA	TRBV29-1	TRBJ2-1	TGCAGCGTTGAACCCGGGAGAGGTAATGAGCAGTTCTTC	CSVEPGRGNEQFF
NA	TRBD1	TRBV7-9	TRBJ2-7	TGTGCCAGCAGCTTAGATCCCGGGACAGGGGTACGCTACGAGCAGTACTTC	CASSLDPGTGVRYEQYF
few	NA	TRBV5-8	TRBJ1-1	TGTGCCAGCAGGGACACTTTGAACACTGAAGCTTTCTTT	CASRDTLNTEAFF
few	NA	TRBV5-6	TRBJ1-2	TGTGCCAGCAGCTTGGAAGGAAGCAACTATGGCTACACCTTC	CASSLEGSNYGYTF
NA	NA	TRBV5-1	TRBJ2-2	TGCGCCAGCAGCGGGACATCTAACACCGGGGAGCTGTTTTTT	CASSGTSNTGELFF
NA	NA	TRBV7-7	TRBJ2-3	TGTGCCAGCAGTCTAGGGTCTGCTATGAGCACAGATACGCAGTATTTT	CASSLGSAMSTDTQYF
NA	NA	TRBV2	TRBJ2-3	TGTGCCAGCGGTGTGCTTGATACGCAGTATTTT	CASGVLDTQYF
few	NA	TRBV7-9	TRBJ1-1	TGTGCCAGCAGCTTCGGCGGCTTTAGAACGGAGACTGAAGCTTTCTTT	CASSFGGFRTETEAFF
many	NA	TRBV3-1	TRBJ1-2	TGTGCCAGCAGCCAAGACATGGAATTTGGCTACACCTTC	CASSQDMEFGYTF
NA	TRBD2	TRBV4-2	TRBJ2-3	TGTGCCAGCAGCCCCGGACTAGCGGGAGGTCGGGCAGATACGCAGTATTTT	CASSPGLAGGRADTQYF
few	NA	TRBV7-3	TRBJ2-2	TGTGCCAGCAGCTCGACGGCGAACACCGGGGAGCTGTTTTTT	CASSSTANTGELFF
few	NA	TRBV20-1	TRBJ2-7	TGCAGTGCTAGGTCGCGCGGACGGTCCTACGAGCAGTACTTC	CSARSRGRSYEQYF
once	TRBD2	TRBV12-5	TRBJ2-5	TGTGCTAGTGGCTCCACTAGCGGAGGAGAGACCCAGTACTTC	CASGSTSGGETQYF
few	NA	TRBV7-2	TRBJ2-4	TGTGCCAGCAGCTTAGCCAGGGAGCAAAACATTCAGTACTTC	CASSLAREQNIQYF
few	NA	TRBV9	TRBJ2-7	TGTGCCAGCAGCGTTGGAGGATTTGGGTACGAGCAGTACTTC	CASSVGGFGYEQYF
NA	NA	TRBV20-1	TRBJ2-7	TGCAGTGTAAGTGGGGCCTACGAGCAGTACTTC	CSVSGAYEQYF
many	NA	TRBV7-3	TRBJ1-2	TGTGCCAGCAGCTTCAGGGTTGTGACAGCCTGGGATGGCTACACCTTC	CASSFRVVTAWDGYTF
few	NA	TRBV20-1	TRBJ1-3	TGCAGTGCTAGAGACGTAGGGGCAGGGAGAAACACCATATATTTT	CSARDVGAGRNTIYF
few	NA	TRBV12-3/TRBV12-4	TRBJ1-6	TGTGCCAGCAGTGCCTCTTCGGGATCACCCCTCCACTTT	CASSASSGSPLHF
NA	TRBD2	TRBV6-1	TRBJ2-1	TGTGCCAGCAGTGGGCTAGCGGGAAGCTCGAATGAGCAGTTCTTC	CASSGLAGSSNEQFF
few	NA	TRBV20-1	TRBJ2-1	TGCAGTGCTGTACGGGGGTCCGAGGAGTTCTTC	CSAVRGSEEFF
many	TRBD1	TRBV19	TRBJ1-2	TGTGCCAGTAGCCCTGACAGGGCCTATGGCTACACCTTC	CASSPDRAYGYTF
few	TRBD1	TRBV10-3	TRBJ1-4	TGTGCCACCTGGGATGGGACAGGGGGAGCAAAACTGTTTTTT	CATWDGTGGAKLFF
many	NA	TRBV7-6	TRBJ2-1	TGTGCCAGCAGCTTACGAGGGGCGAGTATCTATGAGCAGTTCTTC	CASSLRGASIYEQFF
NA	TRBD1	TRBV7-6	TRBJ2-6	TGTGCCAGCACCGACAGGGTCTTTACTGGGGCCAACGTCCTGACTTTC	CASTDRVFTGANVLTF
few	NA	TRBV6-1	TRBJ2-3	TGTGCCAGCAGTGTTGGAGGGGACACAGATACGCAGTATTTT	CASSVGGDTDTQYF